These 32 T cell receptor beta chains were all obtained from the same sample, sequenced in a study of blood T cells in healthy people across ages. The second PCR ran about 7 to 12 cycles with a sample-barcoded 5' primer and J-beta primers. From the 5' RACE reads, TCRdb called clonotypes with MiXCR, one entry per CDR3 protein. The data hold 1.5 million to 1.9 million distinct CDR3 sequences, with roughly 43% observed a single time. Input material: blood. These receptors all stem from a woman between 18 and 29 years old in good health.

A single count supports this clonotype. The chain is built from TRBV20-1 and TRBJ2-7; D remains ambiguous. The length of the CDR3 is 15 residues. Germline CDR1 is DFQATT and CDR2 is SNEGSKA (reference sequence). The V end was cut by 1 base, the J end by 0 bases, with 13 bases between. CDR3 region: CSARALASSSYEQYF. In nucleotides, the CDR3 is TGCAGTGCTAGAGCTCTCGCCAGCAGCTCCTACGAGCAGTACTTC.

The rearrangement links TRBV12-3 or TRBV12-4 to TRBJ1-2, with 8 nucleotides matching TRBD1. Unmatched junction bases numbered 4, after V lost 2 bases and J lost 2 bases. The CDR3 covers 15 residues. The CDR3 here is CASSLPDRENYGYTF. The CDR3 nucleotides are TGTGCCAGCAGTTTACCGGACAGGGAAAACTATGGCTACACCTTC.

This chain joins TRBV4-3 and TRBJ1-3; D is ambiguous. Trimming removed 0 bases from V and 3 bases from J, with 12 bases in between. Germline V gene lookup returns CDR1 LGHNA and CDR2 YSLEER. The length of the CDR3 is 16 residues. The CDR3 region is CASSQDAGLDGNTIYF. The DNA for the CDR3 is TGCGCCAGCAGCCAAGACGCGGGATTGGATGGAAACACCATATATTTT.

A note on this clonotype: A read error may account for a junction end that differs from germline. The chain recombines TRBV28 with TRBJ2-7; the D is unclear. CDR3 length: 12 amino acids. Germline lookup yields CDR1 MDHEN and CDR2 SYDVKM. The CDR3: CAGSSFYPEQYF. Written as DNA, the CDR3 is TGTGCCGGCAGTTCCTTCTACCCCGAGCAGTACTTC.

As concerns this clonotype: A junction boundary mismatches the germline segment, possibly from a read error. This chain connects TRBV10-3 to TRBJ1-2; TRBD1 might be the D (5 bases). Germline V gene lookup returns CDR1 ENHRY and CDR2 SYGVKD. The CDR3 spans 14 residues. CDR3 region: CAISESKGNYGHTF. The CDR3 DNA reads as TGTGCCATCAGTGAGTCGAAGGGGAACTATGGCCACACCTTC.

This chain joins TRBV6-2 or TRBV6-3 and TRBJ1-1, with D maybe TRBD1 (5 bases). Germline V lookup: CDR1 MNHEY, CDR2 SVGEGT. This CDR3 has 13 residues. V lost 2 bases and J lost 10, with 14 bases in between. CDR3 in DNA: TGTGCCAGCAGTTACCTCTTAACCGGGGGAGCTTTCTTT. Its protein product is CASSYLLTGGAFF.

This clonotype was observed a few times. The chain is built from TRBV27 and TRBJ1-2; D not resolved. This CDR3 spans 16 amino acids. Germline V gives CDR1 MNHEY, CDR2 SMNVEV (reference sequence). The ends were cut back, 6 bases at V and 1 base at J, with 18 bases in the middle. For the CDR3, the DNA is TGTGCCAGCAGCCTGGACGGCTACTTCTATAACTATGGCTACACCTTC. This encodes CASSLDGYFYNYGYTF.

This clonotype was found many times. The rearrangement joins TRBV7-2 to TRBJ2-4, with 8 nucleotides matching TRBD1. The CDR3 length is 13 residues. CDR1 SGHTA and CDR2 FQGNSA come from the germline V gene. Trimming at V came to 6 bases and at J to 7 bases, leaving 5 bases not matched to a gene. CDR3 amino acids: CASSPDRVNIQYF. The CDR3 nucleotides are TGTGCCAGCAGTCCGGACAGGGTTAACATTCAGTACTTC. The variable domain in full, with the rest retrieved from reference TRBV7-2 and TRBJ2-4, is GAGVSQSPSNKVTEKGKDVELRCDPISGHTALYWYRQSLGQGLEFLIYFQGNSAPDKSGLPSDRFSAERTGGSVSTLTIQRTQQEDSAVYLCASSPDRVNIQYFGAGTRLSVL.

CDR3 DNA: TGTGCCAGCTCACCGCTGACACGGAACACTGAAGCTTTCTTT. Its protein product is CASSPLTRNTEAFF. The chain is built from TRBV18 and TRBJ1-1; D unresolved. The V gene lost 3 bases and the J gene lost 1 base, with 9 bases spanning the gap. From germline, CDR1 is KGHSH and CDR2 LQKENI. The CDR3 contains 14 residues.

The J gene is TRBJ2-1, the V gene TRBV7-2; TRBD2 agrees at 13 bases. In germline, CDR1 is SGHTA, CDR2 FQGNSA. V lost 5 bases, J lost 8 bases, and 18 bases stayed unmatched. The CDR3 has 19 amino acids. The CDR3 DNA follows: TGTGCCAGCAGCGTCGCATCCTTCGGACTAGCGGGGGACTGGGATGAGCAGTTCTTC. Protein product: CASSVASFGLAGDWDEQFF.

This clonotype was recorded a few times. The gene calls are TRBV29-1 and TRBJ2-7; D is perhaps TRBD1 (5 bases). The V gene's germline CDR1 is SQVTM and CDR2 ANQGSEA. The germline V and J ends were trimmed by 0 bases and 2 bases, with 20 bases remaining between them. The CDR3 has 17 residues. The CDR3 region has the DNA TGCAGCGTTGAAGATGTAGGGGCCTTTCTCCCCCCCTACGAGCAGTACTTC. It yields the protein CSVEDVGAFLPPYEQYF.

The rearrangement uses TRBV28 and TRBJ1-3; possible D gene TRBD1, 5 bases. V gave up 6 bases and J gave up 0 bases, with 9 bases separating them. CDR3 length: 14 amino acids. The germline CDR1 and CDR2 sequences are MDHEN and SYDVKM. CDR3: CASRGPGSGNTIYF. In DNA, the CDR3 is TGTGCCAGCAGGGGGCCGGGCTCTGGAAACACCATATATTTT.

This clonotype was counted a few times. The J gene is TRBJ2-2, the V gene TRBV27; possible D gene TRBD2, 5 bases. CDR3 length: 12 residues. The V end was cut by 2 bases, the J end by 7 bases, with 5 bases between. Per germline, CDR1 MNHEY and CDR2 SMNVEV (reference sequence). Here the CDR3 DNA reads TGTGCCAGCAGTTTAGAGGGCGGGGAGCTGTTTTTT. This gives the protein CASSLEGGELFF.

CDR3 nucleotides: TGTGCCAGCAGCCGCAGGGTAGACTCCTACAATGAGCAGTTCTTC. It encodes CASSRRVDSYNEQFF. The chain couples TRBV7-2 to TRBJ2-1, with D maybe TRBD1 (5 bases). Germline V CDR1 and CDR2: SGHTA, FQGNSA. The CDR3 has 15 amino acids. Trimming cost V 5 bases and J 0 bases, with 11 bases left between them.

This chain uses TRBV5-6 with TRBJ2-1; D might be TRBD2 (6 bases). CDR1 and CDR2 from the germline V gene are SGHDT and YYEEEE. This CDR3 spans 16 amino acids. Between the trimmed V and J ends, which lost 1 base and 12 bases, there was a span of 23 bases. The CDR3 coding sequence is TGTGCCAGCAGCTTGTTTTCCCCAATTGGAGCGGGCGCGCAGTTCTTC. This gives the protein CASSLFSPIGAGAQFF.

The CDR3 coding sequence is TGTGCCAGCAGGGGGGCGACGAACTATGGCTACACCTTC. This encodes CASRGATNYGYTF. The chain is built from TRBV6-6 and TRBJ1-2; D perhaps matches TRBD1 (6 bases). This CDR3 comprises 13 residues. Germline V gene sequence: CDR1 MNHNY, CDR2 SVGAGI (reference sequence). V was cut by 6 bases and J by 2 bases, with 10 bases left in between.

The chain is built from TRBV4-2 and TRBJ1-1; 9 bases agree with TRBD1. Unmatched junction bases numbered 7, after V lost 4 bases and J lost 4 bases. The germline gives CDR1 LGHNA, CDR2 YNFKEQ. This CDR3 has 15 amino acids. DNA for the CDR3: TGTGCCAGCAGCCCCGGGACAGGGCCGTTCACTGAAGCTTTCTTT. Translated, it gives CASSPGTGPFTEAFF.

The chain has TRBV6-2 or TRBV6-3 and TRBJ2-1; 12 bases map to TRBD2. The germline V gene has CDR1 MNHEY and CDR2 SVGEGT. This CDR3 has 12 amino acids. V lost 9 bases and J lost 12; bases outside the gene matches: 6. CDR3: CASGLAGRGQFF. DNA for the CDR3: TGTGCCAGTGGACTAGCGGGAAGGGGGCAGTTCTTC.

The sample holds a few counts of this clonotype. This rearrangement joins TRBV7-8 to TRBJ2-5; 7 bases align to TRBD2. The tail of the sequence fits TRBJ2-7 better, so the J call may be wrong. The CDR3 runs 14 residues. Germline V lookup: CDR1 SGHVS, CDR2 FQNEAQ. The CDR3 bases are TGTGCCAGCTCCCCCAGGCGGGAGCGGTACGAGCAGTACTTC. It specifies CASSPRRERYEQYF.

This clonotype was detected a few times. The chain recombines TRBV10-3 with TRBJ2-1, with no clear D. This CDR3 has 14 residues. V lost 8 bases, J lost 0 bases, and 11 bases lay in between. Germline V gene data show CDR1 as ENHRY and CDR2 as SYGVKD. The CDR3 region is CAILDSSSYNEQFF. The CDR3 coding sequence is TGTGCCATCCTTGACTCTAGCTCCTACAATGAGCAGTTCTTC.

This chain links TRBV4-3 with TRBJ1-1; 10 bases are shared with TRBD1. The junction had 6 bases not matched to a gene; V was cut back by 0 bases and J by 8 bases. The CDR3 length is 15 residues. Looked up from germline, CDR1 is LGHNA and CDR2 is YSLEER. CDR3 nucleotides: TGCGCCAGCAGCCAAGACAGGACAGGGGGGTCGGAAGCTTTCTTT. It translates to CASSQDRTGGSEAFF.

This sequence joins TRBV6-2 or TRBV6-3 and TRBJ2-2; D is undetermined. Germline values: CDR1 MNHEY, CDR2 SVGEGT. The CDR3 has 14 residues. Trimming removed 6 bases from V and 0 bases from J, with 8 bases in between. CDR3 loop: CASRLQTNTGELFF. For the CDR3, the DNA is TGTGCCAGCAGGTTGCAGACGAACACCGGGGAGCTGTTTTTT.

The chain uses TRBV9 and TRBJ2-3; TRBD2 matches at 11 bases. V lost 2 bases and J lost 4; bases outside the gene matches: 3. CDR1 and CDR2 (germline): SGDLS, YYNGEE. This CDR3 contains 15 residues. The CDR3 sequence is CASSVGTSGADTQYF. In nucleotides, the CDR3 is TGTGCCAGCAGCGTCGGGACTAGCGGAGCAGATACGCAGTATTTT.

The V gene is TRBV7-9, the J gene TRBJ2-7, with 13 bases fitting TRBD2. The CDR3 consists of 14 residues. Per the germline V gene, CDR1 is SEHNR and CDR2 is FQNEAQ (reference sequence). The V and J ends lost 5 bases and 6 bases, in that order; junction bases with no gene match: 4. The CDR3 reads CASSQTSGGGEQYF. CDR3 bases: TGTGCCAGCAGCCAAACTAGCGGGGGGGGCGAGCAGTACTTC.

The chain has TRBV4-1 and TRBJ2-1; D is perhaps TRBD2 (5 bases). The CDR3 spans 18 residues. Looked up from germline, CDR1 is MGHRA and CDR2 is YSYEKL. V was pared by 1 base and J by 0 bases, with 16 bases between. The CDR3 protein is CASSQGFRRASSYNEQFF. The CDR3 nucleotides read TGCGCCAGCAGCCAAGGATTTCGGCGGGCGAGCTCCTACAATGAGCAGTTCTTC.

This chain uses TRBV27 with TRBJ2-7, with 9 bases that match TRBD2. Germline CDR1 and CDR2: MNHEY and SMNVEV (reference sequence). Trimming at V came to 1 base and at J to 1 base, leaving 2 bases not matched to a gene. This CDR3 is built from 15 residues. The DNA for the CDR3 is TGTGCCAGCAGTTTATTCGCGGGAGGGTCCTACGAGCAGTACTTC. Its protein is CASSLFAGGSYEQYF.

The rearrangement joins TRBV5-1 to TRBJ2-7; 11 positions agree with TRBD1. CDR3 length: 15 residues. Germline loops: CDR1 SGHRS, CDR2 YFSETQ. J was trimmed by 7 bases and V by 4 bases; bases with no gene match: 10. The CDR3, as DNA: TGCGCCAGCAGCGGAGGACAGGGGGCTACTACTGAGCAGTACTTC. It yields the protein CASSGGQGATTEQYF.

The CDR3 spells CATSRDHRGSETQYF. The CDR3 bases are TGTGCCACCAGCAGAGATCACAGGGGGTCAGAGACCCAGTACTTC. The chain recombines TRBV15 with TRBJ2-5; 8 bases match TRBD1. V gave up 0 bases and J gave up 4 bases; unmatched junction bases: 4. CDR3 length: 15 amino acids. Germline values: CDR1 LNHNV, CDR2 YYDKDF (reference sequence).

The CDR3 is CASNSLASGQQFF. In DNA, the CDR3 is TGTGCCAGCAACTCCCTAGCCTCCGGGCAGCAGTTCTTC. The chain recombines TRBV2 with TRBJ2-1; TRBD2 is a possible D gene (5 bases). V lost 7 bases to trimming and J lost 11 bases, with 18 bases between them. The CDR3 consists of 13 residues. Per germline, CDR1 SNHLY and CDR2 FYNNEI.

This clonotype has more than one count but fewer than ten. V gene TRBV25-1 combines with J gene TRBJ1-2, with TRBD1 as a possible D gene (5 bases). The CDR3 is 13 amino acids. The V gene's germline CDR1 is MGHDK and CDR2 SYGVNS. V was shortened by 4 bases and J by 4 bases, with 10 bases between the two germline ends. CDR3 amino acids: CASSAGQSYGYTF. Here the CDR3 DNA reads TGTGCCAGCAGTGCAGGGCAGTCCTATGGCTACACCTTC.

The chain employs TRBV6-2 or TRBV6-3 and TRBJ2-7; D may be TRBD1 (6 bases). In germline, CDR1 is MNHEY, CDR2 SVGEGT. The CDR3 has 13 residues. The V end lost 2 bases, the J end lost 7 bases, and 12 bases lay between the germline ends. DNA for the CDR3: TGTGCCAGCAGTTACCGACAGGTCTTTGAGCAGTACTTC. It yields the protein CASSYRQVFEQYF.

In its sample, this clonotype was seen once. The chain has TRBV5-1 and TRBJ2-7; D is ambiguous. This CDR3 spans 17 amino acids. Trimming removed 2 bases from V and 1 base from J, with 19 bases in between. The germline CDR1 and CDR2 sequences are SGHRS and YFSETQ. The CDR3 protein is CASSFLTGPASSYEQYF. DNA for the CDR3: TGCGCCAGCAGCTTCTTGACGGGCCCGGCTAGTTCCTACGAGCAGTACTTC.